The clone carrying this T cell receptor beta chain has more than one count but fewer than ten. Its antigen is not identified. TCRdb reanalysed the 5' RACE reads using MiXCR and keeps one entry per CDR3 protein. The sample has roughly 300,000 distinct CDR3 sequences, roughly 8.2% seen once. The data originate from a study of T-cell memory formation after mild COVID-19. Notes on the study in general: Contracting clones from day 15 to 85 showed balanced CD4/CD8; later expanders favored CD4+.

Trimming removed 3 bases from V and 5 bases from J; junction bases left unmatched: 10. Germline V CDR1 and CDR2: MGHRA, YSYEKL. The CDR3 is 17 amino acids. V usage is TRBV4-1 and J usage is TRBJ2-3; 11 nucleotides align to TRBD2. This receptor was identified in a man between 18 and 29 years old who had mild COVID-19 (a few samples of this study predate the infection). Cell type and time point are not known. The sequencing sample was made of PBMCs or a T cell subset sorted from them (not recorded which). CDR3 amino acids: CASSQILGTSGEDTQYF. The CDR3 DNA reads TGCGCCAGCAGCCAGATACTGGGGACTAGCGGAGAAGATACGCAGTATTTT.